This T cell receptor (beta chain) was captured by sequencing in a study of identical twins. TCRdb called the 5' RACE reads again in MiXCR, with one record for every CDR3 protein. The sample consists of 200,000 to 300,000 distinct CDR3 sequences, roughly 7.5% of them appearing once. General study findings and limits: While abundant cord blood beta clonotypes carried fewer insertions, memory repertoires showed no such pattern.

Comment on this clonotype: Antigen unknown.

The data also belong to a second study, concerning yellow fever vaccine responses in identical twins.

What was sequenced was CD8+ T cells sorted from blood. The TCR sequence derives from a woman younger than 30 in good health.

CDR3 in DNA: TGTGCCAGCAGTTTACGGGGGCGTGAGACCCAGTACTTC. It is translated as CASSLRGRETQYF. The chain employs TRBV12-3 or TRBV12-4 and TRBJ2-5, with D perhaps matching TRBD1 or TRBD2 (6 bases each). The CDR3 is made up of 13 amino acids. The ends were cut back, 2 bases at V and 5 bases at J, with 9 bases in the middle.